One sample yielded the 21 T cell receptor beta chains listed below, sequenced in a study of shared clonotypes between healthy human individuals. TCRdb's table, derived via immunoSEQ multiplex PCR, lists solely in-frame clones and lacks some. The table has over 400,000 clones, approximately 84% seen once. Input material: PBMCs. These receptors all come from a woman aged 40 to 50 in good health. Some clones in this sample may be carry-over from other donors' samples.

The J gene is TRBJ2-7, the V gene TRBV28; maybe TRBD1 (5 bases). CDR3 length equals 18 residues. Germline CDR1 reads MDHEN; CDR2 reads SYDVKM. Trimming took off 0 bases at V and 6 bases at J, with 24 bases between the two ends. CDR3 sequence (DNA): TGTGCCAGCAGTTTATGCGGTGGCCAGGGCCCCCGTCTTGGCGAGCAGTACTTC. Translation gives CASSLCGGQGPRLGEQYF.

Notes on this clone: A far larger clone is just one base off, so this is likely a read error. V is TRBV30 and J is TRBJ2-2; 10 nucleotides line up with TRBD2. The CDR3 is made up of 15 amino acids. Germline V gives CDR1 GTSNPN, CDR2 SVGIG (reference sequence). The CDR3 protein is CAWSSGRASVGEPFF. CDR3 sequence (DNA): TGTGCCTGGAGTAGCGGGAGGGCCTCAGTCGGGGAGCCGTTTTTT.

CDR3 in amino acids: CAWSVQPDQPQHF. CDR3 nucleotide sequence: TGTGCCTGGAGTGTACAGCCAGATCAGCCCCAGCATTTT. J is TRBJ1-5 and V is TRBV30; D is ambiguous. The V end lost 0 bases, the J end lost 5 bases, and 8 bases lay between the germline ends. The CDR3 totals 13 residues. CDR1 GTSNPN and CDR2 SVGIG come from the germline V gene (reference sequence).

With respect to this clone: Other DNA sequences within the sample encode an identical CDR3. V is TRBV5-1 and J is TRBJ2-1; 8 bases line up with TRBD2. Unmatched junction bases numbered 0, after V lost 0 bases and J lost 7 bases. CDR1 is SGHRS and CDR2 is YFSETQ in the germline V gene. The CDR3 covers 13 residues. The CDR3 bases are TGCGCCAGCAGCTTGGGACTAGCGAATGAGCAGTTCTTC. Its translation is CASSLGLANEQFF.

The rearrangement joins TRBV28 to TRBJ1-5; D is unclear. Trimming pared 7 bases from V and 11 bases from J, leaving 18 bases between. Looked up from germline, CDR1 is MDHEN and CDR2 is SYDVKM. CDR3 length equals 13 residues. CDR3 nucleotide sequence: TGTGCCAGCACACCCCCCGGGAATAGGGCCCAGCATTTT. Translated: CASTPPGNRAQHF.

The V gene is TRBV5-6, the J gene TRBJ1-1, with 7 bases fitting TRBD1. From germline, CDR1 is SGHDT and CDR2 YYEEEE. With V trimmed by 0 bases and J by 5 bases, 10 bases remained unmatched. CDR3 length equals 16 residues. The DNA for the CDR3 is TGTGCCAGCAGCTTGGCTGGGACAGCTGAACTGACTGAAGCTTTCTTT. This encodes CASSLAGTAELTEAFF.

This clone was found many times. The rearrangement joins TRBV11-2 to TRBJ2-1; perhaps D is TRBD1 or TRBD2 (5 bases each). Germline V gives CDR1 SGHAT, CDR2 FQNNGV. Trimming stripped 0 bases from V and 12 bases from J, with 12 bases between. CDR3 length equals 13 residues. The CDR3 protein is CASSLDPWDAQFF. The CDR3 coding sequence is TGTGCCAGCAGCTTAGATCCCTGGGACGCGCAGTTCTTC.

The rearrangement links TRBV11-2 to TRBJ2-2; D ambiguous. The V gene's germline CDR1 is SGHAT and CDR2 FQNNGV. Trimming left V 5 bases short and J 6 bases short, with 13 bases between. The CDR3 is 14 amino acids. CDR3 in amino acids: CASSRPLESGELFF. The CDR3 DNA follows: TGTGCCAGCAGCCGCCCGTTGGAGTCCGGGGAGCTGTTTTTT. The full variable domain, with the rest looked up from reference TRBV11-2 and TRBJ2-2, is EAGVAQSPRYKIIEKRQSVAFWCNPISGHATLYWYQQILGQGPKLLIQFQNNGVVDDSQLPKDRFSAERLKGVDSTLKIQPAKLEDSAVYLCASSRPLESGELFFGEGSRLTVL.

This clone was detected once. The chain recombines TRBV19 with TRBJ1-2; 9 positions agree with TRBD1. Germline assignment: CDR1 LNHDA and CDR2 SQIVND (reference sequence). The V and J ends lost 5 bases and 7 bases, in that order; junction bases with no gene match: 5. This CDR3 has 13 amino acids. The CDR3 DNA sequence: TGTGCCAGTAGTCCCACAGGGGGCCTTGGCTACACCTTC. Its translation is CASSPTGGLGYTF.

The chain carries TRBV11-1 and TRBJ2-2; maybe TRBD2 (6 bases). The germline V and J ends were trimmed by 3 bases and 3 bases, with 14 bases remaining between them. The CDR3 runs to 16 residues. Germline V lookup: CDR1 SGHAT, CDR2 FQDESV (reference sequence). This CDR3 is CASSFLRDSYTGELFF. CDR3 nucleotides: TGTGCCAGCAGCTTCCTCCGGGACTCCTACACCGGGGAGCTGTTTTTT.

A note on this clone: It differs at one base from a far larger clone, so likely a read error. Other DNA sequences in the sample encode the same CDR3. The chain has TRBV5-1 and TRBJ1-4; 8 bases align to TRBD1. The V and J ends lost 4 bases and 14 bases, in that order; junction bases with no gene match: 16. The CDR3 covers 15 residues. Germline V gives CDR1 SGHRS, CDR2 YFSETQ. The CDR3 nucleotides read TGCGCCAGCAGCCACGATGGACAGGGCCAATTGAAGCTGTTTTTT. This encodes CASSHDGQGQLKLFF.

The V call is TRBV25-1, the J call TRBJ1-2; 11 bases are a match to TRBD1. Unmatched junction bases numbered 6, after V lost 1 base and J lost 5 bases. The CDR3 is 16 amino acids. Germline values: CDR1 MGHDK, CDR2 SYGVNS. For the CDR3, the DNA is TGTGCCAGCAGTGAATCAGGACAGGGGGCTGGGTATGGCTACACCTTC. Protein sequence: CASSESGQGAGYGYTF.

The chain uses TRBV7-3 and TRBJ2-5; 8 bases agree with TRBD1. The germline V gene has CDR1 SGHTA and CDR2 FQGTGA. The V and J ends lost 5 bases and 2 bases, in that order; junction bases with no gene match: 4. This CDR3 region has 14 residues. The CDR3 nucleotides read TGTGCCAGCAGCGCCCACAGGGGGCAAGAGACCCAGTACTTC. This gives the protein CASSAHRGQETQYF.

This chain links TRBV9 with TRBJ2-7, with TRBD2 identical over 9 bases. Per germline, CDR1 SGDLS and CDR2 YYNGEE. The CDR3 consists of 15 residues. With 0 bases clipped from V and 3 bases from J, the junction kept 4 bases outside the gene matches. The CDR3 region has the DNA TGTGCCAGCAGCGTAGGGACTAGCGTAGACTACGAGCAGTACTTC. This gives the protein CASSVGTSVDYEQYF. Supplemented by reference TRBV9 and TRBJ2-7, the full variable domain reads DSGVTQTPKHLITATGQRVTLRCSPRSGDLSVYWYQQSLDQGLQFLIQYYNGEERAKGNILERFSAQQFPDLHSELNLSSLELGDSALYFCASSVGTSVDYEQYFGPGTRLTVT.

This clone was detected once. The V and J genes are TRBV5-1 and TRBJ2-2; possible D gene TRBD2, 6 bases. The CDR3 is made up of 15 amino acids. V lost 1 base, J lost 5 bases, and 12 bases lay in between. CDR1 is SGHRS, CDR2 YFSETQ, per germline. DNA of the CDR3: TGCGCCAGCAGCTTGTCCGGGAGTGGTACCGGGGAGCTGTTTTTT. Translation gives CASSLSGSGTGELFF.

This chain links TRBV10-3 with TRBJ2-1, with D uncertain. The V end was cut by 7 bases, the J end by 4 bases, with 17 bases between. Germline loops: CDR1 ENHRY, CDR2 SYGVKD. The CDR3 has 15 amino acids. The CDR3 sequence: CAINPPRAAYNEQFF. In nucleotides, the CDR3 is TGTGCCATCAACCCCCCCCGTGCGGCTTACAATGAGCAGTTCTTC.

The table lists this clone with a count of one. This probably arose from a read error, given a far larger clone one base away. Since no conserved phenylalanine or tryptophan closes the CDR3, a read error is the likely cause. J is TRBJ1-1 and V is TRBV11-2; D may be TRBD1 (6 bases). The V end was cut by 5 bases, the J end by 1 base, with 17 bases between. From germline, CDR1 is SGHAT and CDR2 FQNNGV. The CDR3 has 16 amino acids. CDR3 bases: TGTGCCAGCAGCCCCTACAGGGAGTCCCCGAACACTGAAGCTTTCCTT. Translation gives CASSPYRESPNTEAFL.

The V call is TRBV7-7, the J call TRBJ2-5; possibly TRBD2 for D (5 bases). This CDR3 comprises 14 residues. V was pared by 1 base and J by 1 base, with 7 bases between. Germline CDR1 is SSHAT and CDR2 is FNYEAQ (reference sequence). The CDR3: CASSLGGFQETQYF. CDR3 in DNA: TGTGCCAGCAGCTTAGGAGGGTTCCAAGAGACCCAGTACTTC.

To note about this clone: One base separates it from a far larger clone, so it is likely a read error. The sample carries other DNA sequences with the same CDR3. The J gene is TRBJ2-7, the V gene TRBV28, with 12 positions matching TRBD2. The CDR3 totals 15 residues. Germline CDR1 is MDHEN and CDR2 is SYDVKM. DNA for the CDR3: TGCGCCAGCAGTCCGGCTAGCGGGAGGGGCTACGAGCAGTACTTC. Protein product: CASSPASGRGYEQYF.

A single count supports this clone. A far larger clone is one base from this, pointing to a likely read error. V usage is TRBV15 and J usage is TRBJ1-4, with TRBD1 matching 12 bases. V gave up 2 bases and J gave up 7 bases; unmatched junction bases: 2. There are 15 residues in the CDR3. CDR1 and CDR2 from the germline V gene are LNHNV and YYDKDF (reference sequence). The DNA of the CDR3 is TGTGCCACCAGCAGACAGGGACAGGGGGCTGAAAAACTGTTTTTT. This gives the protein CATSRQGQGAEKLFF.

This chain connects TRBV29-1 to TRBJ1-1, with a possible D match to TRBD1 (5 bases). The CDR3 runs 14 residues. Trimming took off 6 bases at V and 6 bases at J, with 20 bases between the two ends. Germline assignment: CDR1 SQVTM and CDR2 ANQGSEA. CDR3 loop: CSVNTAGPGSEAFF. Here the CDR3 DNA reads TGCAGCGTGAACACGGCGGGGCCGGGCTCTGAAGCTTTCTTT.